This TCR beta chain came from a study of cytomegalovirus exposure and HLA in healthy donors. Whole-study findings and limits: Across donors, most TCRs were seen rarely, yet some public ones were widespread.

Remarks on this clone: Its target is not known.

PCR used 60 Vbeta primers and 13 Jbeta primers. TCRdb keeps only in-frame clones here, not all; method: immunoSEQ multiplex PCR. The table shows some 90,000 clones, with 78% occurring only once. There are 14 residues in the CDR3. The V gene's germline CDR1 is MRHNA and CDR2 SNTAGT. V lost 4 bases, J lost 6 bases, and 4 bases stayed unmatched. The chain combines TRBV6-4 with TRBJ2-2; 8 nucleotides match TRBD1. The sequenced material came from PBMCs. This TCR came from a middle-aged woman in good health and CMV-seronegative. CDR3 DNA: TGTGCCAGCAGTGTAACAGGGGGGCCCGGGGAGCTGTTTTTT. Translated: CASSVTGGPGELFF.